The clone carrying this TCR beta chain appeared many times. What it binds is not known. The sample is drawn from a study of blood T cells in healthy people across ages. The CDR3 runs 15 residues. CDR1 SGDLS and CDR2 YYNGEE come from the germline V gene. V was pared by 0 bases and J by 1 base, with 0 bases of the junction left unmatched. A J-beta primer mix and a sample-barcoded 5' primer were used in a second PCR of roughly 7 to 12 cycles. The template-switch adaptor was a 5' adaptor with 12 random nucleotides. It tagged each cDNA molecule. TCRdb reprocessed the 5' RACE reads with MiXCR, giving one entry per CDR3 protein. The sample consists of some 640,000 distinct CDR3 sequences, 25% to 35% of them appearing once. General study points: CMV status of donors was unknown, possibly confounding expanded clonotype changes. Older individuals had lower TCR beta diversity per million T cells (the decline was roughly linear).

Material: blood. V gene TRBV9 combines with J gene TRBJ2-3; 9 nucleotides line up with TRBD2. This TCR was recovered from an elderly woman in good health. In DNA form, the CDR3 reads TGTGCCAGCAGCGTAGGCGGGGGGGGCACAGATACGCAGTATTTT. Its protein is CASSVGGGGTDTQYF.